The rows below give T cell receptor beta chains drawn from one sample of a study of blood T cell repertoires in COVID-19. The table came from immunoSEQ multiplex PCR; TCRdb's copy has only in-frame clones and leaves some out. The data contain a few hundred thousand clones, over 70% of them seen just once; the ten biggest clones take up 3.1%. The material sequenced was PBMCs or T cells enriched from blood (not recorded which). Source of these receptors: a woman aged 40 to 50 who had been exposed to COVID-19. Both conserved end residues are part of each CDR3. A D gene is named only where the DNA matches it firmly.

CDR3 protein	V gene	J gene	D gene
CASSLGDRGSGYTF	TRBV7-9	TRBJ1-2	TRBD1
CSVWGQEAEAFF	TRBV29-1	TRBJ1-1	TRBD1
CASSHLGGDAEAFF	TRBV3-1/TRBV3-2	TRBJ1-1	-
CAWSLLRGRVGELFF	TRBV30	TRBJ2-2	TRBD1
CASSLDFIEAQHF	TRBV7-2	TRBJ1-5	-
CASSGYRGDNQPQHF	TRBV7-8	TRBJ1-5	TRBD1
CASSFDTGSTGNTIYF	TRBV7-2	TRBJ1-3	-
CASGGGETQYF	TRBV6-5	TRBJ2-5	TRBD2
CASSLNMGQPNTGELFF	TRBV4-2	TRBJ2-2	TRBD1
CASSKQGVDTEAFF	TRBV19	TRBJ1-1	-
CASSQGRDRVPAFF	TRBV4-1	TRBJ1-1	TRBD1
CASSLGTENGEQFF	TRBV7-9	TRBJ2-1	-
CASTRMAGRYGYTF	TRBV30	TRBJ1-2	-
CASSYEGRREKLFF	TRBV6-5	TRBJ1-4	-
CASNTAGVNTEAFF	TRBV6-5	TRBJ1-1	-
CASSSDTWGGNTIYF	TRBV5-6	TRBJ1-3	-
CATSDPGTGVEKLFF	TRBV24-1	TRBJ1-4	TRBD1
CASSFVPGALNTEAFF	TRBV5-1	TRBJ1-1	-
CASSRDSYFYNEQFF	TRBV5-1	TRBJ2-1	TRBD1
CASSPPPGDQPQHF	TRBV7-9	TRBJ1-5	-
CASSLAGSRDNEQFF	TRBV11-3	TRBJ2-1	-
CASSWPPGTEDNEQFF	TRBV7-6	TRBJ2-1	-
CASKLTGQVYEAFF	TRBV5-1	TRBJ1-1	TRBD1
CSARTGFYEKLFF	TRBV29-1	TRBJ1-4	TRBD1
CASSASIDRGKTEAFF	TRBV7-9	TRBJ1-1	TRBD1
CAVLQGLTEAFF	TRBV28	TRBJ1-1	-
CASSLRLVTTSYNEQFF	TRBV5-6	TRBJ2-1	-
CASSTGVKDTQYF	TRBV7-2	TRBJ2-3	-
CASSQENRAGGTTGELFF	TRBV3-1/TRBV3-2	TRBJ2-2	TRBD2